This T cell receptor (beta chain) originates from a study of CD8 T cells in ankylosing spondylitis (TCRdb year 2017). The study in broad terms: The study set out to find disease-linked TCR variants by profiling T cell receptor beta repertoires in ankylosing spondylitis patients and healthy donors. In total, the full study cohort was made up of roughly 100 healthy donors and 25 ankylosing spondylitis patients. Peripheral blood was sampled, and synovial fluid was also collected from ankylosing spondylitis patients.

Compared with germline, V lacks 4 bases and J lacks 5 bases; bases without a gene match: 3. The germline V gene (reference sequence) provides CDR1 LNHDA and CDR2 SQIVND. From cysteine to phenylalanine, the CDR3 is 15 amino acids long. Of the read, only the CDR3 DNA is kept; its 45 bases are in frame from base 1. General study outcomes and caveats: Some of the motif variants had been reported before in the synovial fluid and blood of reactive arthritis patients, a finding that suggests common disease-initiation mechanisms. The disease-linked clones had a CD8+ phenotype and were found at relatively low frequencies in peripheral blood. Blood from ankylosing spondylitis patients appeared to be characterized by a TCR beta motif composed of about eight highly homologous amino acid variants. The disease-linked clones were reported as significantly enriched in matched synovial fluid samples from ankylosing spondylitis patients.

This clonotype was observed a few times. Its antigen remains undetermined. The sample holds no much larger clone one base away, and base qualities are not on file. Data came from an Illumina HiSeq 2500. Quantitative 5'-RACE with molecular barcodes was used to prepare TCR beta libraries. The source study handled its data this way. Disease-linked TCR variants were identified with a new computational method built on a probabilistic model of VDJ rearrangement. TCRdb trimmed public reads at Q25 via fastp, called clones via MiXCR and kept in-frame beta chains. Each record represents a unique CDR3 protein, reported with the most common genes and DNA among its rows. V and J calls and clone size were set by TCRdb, not the authors. The sample profile shows just under 350,000 distinct CDR3 sequences; about 14% of them were found once. The ten largest account for approximately 0.99% of the sample.

This sequence uses TRBV19 and TRBJ2-1, with 12 bases aligning to TRBD2. This receptor was taken from a male donor with ankylosing spondylitis or in good health (not recorded which). Specimen: blood, either unsorted or a sorted T cell fraction (not recorded which). The CDR3 protein is CASSSLAGGDNEQFF. The DNA reads TGTGCCAGTAGTAGTCTAGCGGGAGGGGACAATGAGCAGTTCTTC.